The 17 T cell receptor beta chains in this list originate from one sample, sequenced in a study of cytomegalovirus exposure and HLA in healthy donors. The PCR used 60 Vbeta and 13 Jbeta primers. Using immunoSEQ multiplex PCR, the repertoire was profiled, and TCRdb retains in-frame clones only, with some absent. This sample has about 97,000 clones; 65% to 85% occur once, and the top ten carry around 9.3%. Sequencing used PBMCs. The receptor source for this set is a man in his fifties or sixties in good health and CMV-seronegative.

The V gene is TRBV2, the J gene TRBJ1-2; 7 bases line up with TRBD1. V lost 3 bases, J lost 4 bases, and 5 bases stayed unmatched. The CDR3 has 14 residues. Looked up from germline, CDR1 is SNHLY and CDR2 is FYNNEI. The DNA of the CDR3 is TGTGCCAGCAGTGAGACAGGGATTTCCTATGGCTACACCTTC. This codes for CASSETGISYGYTF.

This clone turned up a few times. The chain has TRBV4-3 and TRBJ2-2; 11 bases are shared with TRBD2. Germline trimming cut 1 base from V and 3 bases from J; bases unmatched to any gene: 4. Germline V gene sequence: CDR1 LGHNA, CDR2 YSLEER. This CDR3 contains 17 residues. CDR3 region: CASSQATSGDDTGELFF. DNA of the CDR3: TGCGCCAGCAGCCAAGCGACTAGCGGGGACGACACCGGGGAGCTGTTTTTT.

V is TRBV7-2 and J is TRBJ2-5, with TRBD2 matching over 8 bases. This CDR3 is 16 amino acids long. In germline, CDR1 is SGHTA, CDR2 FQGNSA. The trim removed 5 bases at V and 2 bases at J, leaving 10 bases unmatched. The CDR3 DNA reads TGTGCCAGCAGCCCGGCGAGAATAGCGGGGCAAGAGACCCAGTACTTC. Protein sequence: CASSPARIAGQETQYF.

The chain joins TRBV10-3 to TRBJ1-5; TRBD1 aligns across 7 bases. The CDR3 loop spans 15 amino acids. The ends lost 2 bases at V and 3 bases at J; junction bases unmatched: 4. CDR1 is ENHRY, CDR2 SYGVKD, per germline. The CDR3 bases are TGTGCCATCAGTGAGACAGGGGCCAACAATCAGCCCCAGCATTTT. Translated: CAISETGANNQPQHF.

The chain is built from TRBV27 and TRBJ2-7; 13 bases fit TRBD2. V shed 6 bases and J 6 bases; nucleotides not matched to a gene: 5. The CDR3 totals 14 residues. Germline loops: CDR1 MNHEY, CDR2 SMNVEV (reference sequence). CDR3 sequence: CASSRTSGSSEQYF. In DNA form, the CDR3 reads TGTGCCAGCAGCCGGACTAGCGGGAGTTCCGAGCAGTACTTC.

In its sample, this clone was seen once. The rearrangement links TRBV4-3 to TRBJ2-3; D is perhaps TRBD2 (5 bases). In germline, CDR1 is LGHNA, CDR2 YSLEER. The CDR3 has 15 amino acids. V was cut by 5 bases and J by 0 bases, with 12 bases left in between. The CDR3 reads CASSTRAVSTDTQYF. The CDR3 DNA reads TGCGCCAGCAGCACCCGAGCGGTCAGCACAGATACGCAGTATTTT.

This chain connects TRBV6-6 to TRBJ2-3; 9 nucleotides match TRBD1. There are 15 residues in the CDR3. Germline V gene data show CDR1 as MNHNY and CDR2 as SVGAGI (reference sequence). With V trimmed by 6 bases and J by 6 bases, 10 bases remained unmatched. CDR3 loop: CASSSGGTGIDTQYF. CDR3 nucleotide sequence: TGTGCCAGCAGCTCCGGTGGGACAGGGATTGATACGCAGTATTTT.

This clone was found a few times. CDR3 sequence: CASRFGQEAKLFF. CDR3 DNA sequence: TGTGCCAGCAGATTTGGACAGGAGGCAAAACTGTTTTTT. The chain employs TRBV2 and TRBJ1-4, with 7 bases aligning to TRBD1. The V and J ends lost 6 bases and 10 bases, in that order; junction bases with no gene match: 8. Germline V lookup: CDR1 SNHLY, CDR2 FYNNEI. The CDR3 length is 13 residues.

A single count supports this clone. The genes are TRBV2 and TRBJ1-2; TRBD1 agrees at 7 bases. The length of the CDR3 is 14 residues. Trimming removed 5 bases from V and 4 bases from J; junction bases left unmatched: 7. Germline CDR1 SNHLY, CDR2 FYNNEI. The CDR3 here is CASSYEGTAYGYTF. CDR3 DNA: TGTGCCAGCAGTTACGAAGGGACAGCCTATGGCTACACCTTC.

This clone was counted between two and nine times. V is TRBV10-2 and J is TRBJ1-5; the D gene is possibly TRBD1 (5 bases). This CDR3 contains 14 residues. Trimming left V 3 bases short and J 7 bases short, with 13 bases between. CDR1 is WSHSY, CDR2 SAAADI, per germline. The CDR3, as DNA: TGCGCCAGCAGTGACGCGGGGGGACGGCAGCCCCAGCATTTT. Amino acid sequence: CASSDAGGRQPQHF.

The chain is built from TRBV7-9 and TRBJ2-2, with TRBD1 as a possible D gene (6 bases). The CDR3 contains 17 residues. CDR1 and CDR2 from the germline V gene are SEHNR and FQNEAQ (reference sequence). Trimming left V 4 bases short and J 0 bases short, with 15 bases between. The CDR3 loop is CASSSGTNNANTGELFF. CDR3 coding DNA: TGTGCCAGCAGCTCCGGGACAAACAACGCGAACACCGGGGAGCTGTTTTTT. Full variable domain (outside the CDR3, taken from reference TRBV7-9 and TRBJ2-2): DTGVSQNPRHKITKRGQNVTFRCDPISEHNRLYWYRQTLGQGPEFLTYFQNEAQLEKSRLLSDRFSAERPKGSFSTLEIQRTEQGDSAMYLCASSSGTNNANTGELFFGEGSRLTVL.

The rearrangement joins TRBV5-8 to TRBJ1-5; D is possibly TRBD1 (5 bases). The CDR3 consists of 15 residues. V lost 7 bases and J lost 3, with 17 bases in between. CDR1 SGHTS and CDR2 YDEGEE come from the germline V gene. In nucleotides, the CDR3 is TGTGCCAGCTCGGTTGGCGGCAGGGTCAATCAGCCCCAGCATTTT. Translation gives CASSVGGRVNQPQHF. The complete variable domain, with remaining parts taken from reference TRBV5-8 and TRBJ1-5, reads EAGVTQSPTHLIKTRGQQATLRCSPISGHTSVYWYQQALGLGLQFLLWYDEGEERNRGNFPPRFSGRQFPNYSSELNVNALELEDSALYLCASSVGGRVNQPQHFGDGTRLSIL.

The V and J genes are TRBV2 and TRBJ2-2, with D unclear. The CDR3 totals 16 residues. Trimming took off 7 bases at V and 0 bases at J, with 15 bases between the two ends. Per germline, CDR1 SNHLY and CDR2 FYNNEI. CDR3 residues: CASTRVWQTNTGELFF. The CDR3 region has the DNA TGTGCCAGCACTCGGGTATGGCAGACGAACACCGGGGAGCTGTTTTTT.

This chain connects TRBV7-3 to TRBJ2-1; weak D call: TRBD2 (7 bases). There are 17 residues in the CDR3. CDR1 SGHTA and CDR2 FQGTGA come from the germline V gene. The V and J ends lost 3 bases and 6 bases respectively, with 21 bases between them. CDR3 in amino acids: CASSFLGTGGRSNEQFF. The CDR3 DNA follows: TGTGCCAGCAGCTTTCTGGGGACGGGGGGCCGGTCCAATGAGCAGTTCTTC. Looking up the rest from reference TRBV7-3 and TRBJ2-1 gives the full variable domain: GAGVSQTPSNKVTEKGKYVELRCDPISGHTALYWYRQSLGQGPEFLIYFQGTGAADDSGLPNDRFFAVRPEGSVSTLKIQRTERGDSAVYLCASSFLGTGGRSNEQFFGPGTRLTVL.

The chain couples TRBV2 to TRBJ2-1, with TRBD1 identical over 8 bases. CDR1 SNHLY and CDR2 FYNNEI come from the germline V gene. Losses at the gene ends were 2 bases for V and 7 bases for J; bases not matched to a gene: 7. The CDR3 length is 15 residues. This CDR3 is CASSERQGAMNEQFF. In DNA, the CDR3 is TGTGCCAGCAGTGAAAGGCAGGGGGCTATGAATGAGCAGTTCTTC.

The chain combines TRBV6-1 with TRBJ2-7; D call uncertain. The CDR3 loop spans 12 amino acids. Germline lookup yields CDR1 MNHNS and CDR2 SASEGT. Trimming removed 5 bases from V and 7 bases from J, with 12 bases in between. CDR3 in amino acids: CASSPPTQEQYF. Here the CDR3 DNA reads TGTGCCAGCAGTCCCCCTACACAGGAGCAGTACTTC.

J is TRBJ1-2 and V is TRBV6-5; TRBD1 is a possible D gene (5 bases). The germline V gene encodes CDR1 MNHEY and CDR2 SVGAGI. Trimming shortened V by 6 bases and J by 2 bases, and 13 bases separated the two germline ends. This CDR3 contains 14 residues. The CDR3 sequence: CASRDPRENYGYTF. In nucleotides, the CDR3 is TGTGCCAGCAGGGACCCCAGGGAAAACTATGGCTACACCTTC.